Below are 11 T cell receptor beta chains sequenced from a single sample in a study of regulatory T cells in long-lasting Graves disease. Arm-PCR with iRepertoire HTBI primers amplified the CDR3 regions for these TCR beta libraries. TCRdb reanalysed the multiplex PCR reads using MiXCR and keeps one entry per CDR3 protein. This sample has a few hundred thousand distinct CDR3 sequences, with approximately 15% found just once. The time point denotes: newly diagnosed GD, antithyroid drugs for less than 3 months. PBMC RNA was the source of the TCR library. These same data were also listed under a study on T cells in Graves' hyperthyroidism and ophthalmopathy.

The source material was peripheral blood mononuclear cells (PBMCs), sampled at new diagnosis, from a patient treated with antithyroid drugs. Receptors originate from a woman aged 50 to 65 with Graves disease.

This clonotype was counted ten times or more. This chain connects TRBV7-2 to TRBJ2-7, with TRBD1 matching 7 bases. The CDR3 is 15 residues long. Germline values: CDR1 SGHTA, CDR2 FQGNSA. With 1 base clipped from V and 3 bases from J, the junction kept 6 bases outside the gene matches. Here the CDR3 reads CASSLGQGGIYEQYF. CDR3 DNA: TGTGCCAGCAGCTTAGGACAGGGTGGGATCTACGAGCAGTACTTC.

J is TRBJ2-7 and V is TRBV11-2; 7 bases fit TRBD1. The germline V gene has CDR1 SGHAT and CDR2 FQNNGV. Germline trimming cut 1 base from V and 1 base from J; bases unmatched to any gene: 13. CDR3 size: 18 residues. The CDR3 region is CASSLARGQILRSYEQYF. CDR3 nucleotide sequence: TGTGCCAGCAGCTTAGCAAGGGGACAGATTTTGAGGTCCTACGAGCAGTACTTC.

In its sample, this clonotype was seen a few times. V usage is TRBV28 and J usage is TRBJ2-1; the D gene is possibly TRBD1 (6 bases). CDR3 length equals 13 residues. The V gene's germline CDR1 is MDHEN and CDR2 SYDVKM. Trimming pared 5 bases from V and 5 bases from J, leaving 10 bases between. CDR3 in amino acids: CASSLKGDNEQFF. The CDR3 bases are TGTGCCAGCAGTCTTAAGGGGGACAATGAGCAGTTCTTC.

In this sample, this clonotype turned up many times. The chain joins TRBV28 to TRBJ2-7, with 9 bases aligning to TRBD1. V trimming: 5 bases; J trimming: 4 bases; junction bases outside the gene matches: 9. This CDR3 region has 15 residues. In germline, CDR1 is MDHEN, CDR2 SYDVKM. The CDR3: CASSPPGTGWYEQYF. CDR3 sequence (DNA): TGTGCCAGCAGTCCCCCCGGGACAGGGTGGTACGAGCAGTACTTC. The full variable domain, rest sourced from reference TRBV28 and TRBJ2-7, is DVKVTQSSRYLVKRTGEKVFLECVQDMDHENMFWYRQDPGLGLRLIYFSYDVKMKEKGDIPEGYSVSREKKERFSLILESASTNQTSMYLCASSPPGTGWYEQYFGPGTRLTVT.

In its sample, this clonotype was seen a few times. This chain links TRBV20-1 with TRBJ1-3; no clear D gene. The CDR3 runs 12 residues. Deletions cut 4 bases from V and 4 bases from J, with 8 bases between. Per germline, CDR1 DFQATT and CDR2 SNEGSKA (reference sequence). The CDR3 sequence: CSAIQQGNTIYF. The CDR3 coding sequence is TGCAGTGCTATTCAACAGGGAAACACCATATATTTT.

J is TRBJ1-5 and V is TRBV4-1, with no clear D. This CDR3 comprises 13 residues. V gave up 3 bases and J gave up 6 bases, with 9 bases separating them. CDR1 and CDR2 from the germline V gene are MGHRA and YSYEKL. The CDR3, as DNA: TGCGCCAGCAGCCAGATCGGATTTCAGCCCCAGCATTTT. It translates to CASSQIGFQPQHF.

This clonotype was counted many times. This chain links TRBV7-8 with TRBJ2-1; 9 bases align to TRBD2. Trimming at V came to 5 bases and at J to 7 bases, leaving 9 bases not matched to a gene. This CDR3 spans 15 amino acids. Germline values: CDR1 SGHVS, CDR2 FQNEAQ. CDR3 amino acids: CASSRVAGELNEQFF. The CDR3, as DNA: TGTGCCAGCAGCCGAGTAGCGGGAGAGCTTAATGAGCAGTTCTTC.

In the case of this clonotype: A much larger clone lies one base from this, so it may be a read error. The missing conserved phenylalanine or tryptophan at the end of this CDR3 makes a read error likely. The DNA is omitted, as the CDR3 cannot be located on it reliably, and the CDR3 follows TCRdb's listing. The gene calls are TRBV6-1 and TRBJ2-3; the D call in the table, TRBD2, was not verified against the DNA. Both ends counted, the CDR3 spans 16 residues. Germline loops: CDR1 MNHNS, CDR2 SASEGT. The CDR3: CASSYAASGGRYEQYL.

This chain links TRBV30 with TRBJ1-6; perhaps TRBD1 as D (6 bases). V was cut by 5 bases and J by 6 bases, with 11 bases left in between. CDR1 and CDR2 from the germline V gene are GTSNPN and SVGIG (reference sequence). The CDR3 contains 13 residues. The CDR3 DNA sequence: TGTGCCTGGGGGGGGCAGGGTAATTCACCCCTCCACTTT. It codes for CAWGGQGNSPLHF.

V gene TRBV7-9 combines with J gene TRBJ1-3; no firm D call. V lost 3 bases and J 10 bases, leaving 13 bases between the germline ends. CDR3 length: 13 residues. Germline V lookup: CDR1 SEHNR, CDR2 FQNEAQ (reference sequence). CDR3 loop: CASSFATRGTIYF. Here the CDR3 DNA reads TGTGCCAGCAGCTTCGCGACCCGAGGGACCATATATTTT.

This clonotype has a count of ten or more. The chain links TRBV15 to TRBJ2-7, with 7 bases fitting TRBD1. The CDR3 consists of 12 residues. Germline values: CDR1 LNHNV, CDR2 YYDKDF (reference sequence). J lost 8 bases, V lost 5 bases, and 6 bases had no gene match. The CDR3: CATSQNRGQQYF. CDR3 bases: TGTGCCACCAGCCAGAACAGGGGCCAGCAGTACTTC.